The following is a T cell receptor beta chain sequence with its context. The antigen this receptor binds is unknown. The sample is drawn from a study of monozygotic twins with inflammatory bowel disease (dated by TCRdb to between 2018 and 2021). Regarding the study in general: A total of approximately 30 monozygotic twin pairs were included in the full study, comprising nine German pairs (four IBD-concordant, five IBD-discordant) and 19 IBD-discordant Danish pairs. Each individual had, on average, about 151 000 unique TCRalpha sequences and 181 000 unique TCRbeta sequences available for analysis. The search for disease-associated traits relied mainly on comparing IBD patients with their genetically identical healthy co-twins within discordant pairs. Broad study findings and their caveats: No single strong signal or clonotype linked to IBD turned up in the results, so the idea that one exists was not supported. No difference in repertoire similarity was observed between concordant and discordant twins, possibly owing to limited statistical power. IBD patients shared fewer clonotypes with other individuals than healthy twins did, most markedly in patients showing signs of disease activity. Distinction between different T cell subtypes could not be achieved in the analysis. Measured by the inverse Simpson index, TCRbeta repertoire diversity was lower in IBD patients than in their healthy co-twins. Because patients were on differing immunosuppressive treatments, the repertoires may have picked up extra background noise and inter-individual variability.

Library preparation employed 5' RACE. For each TCR library, approximately 3,700 ng of total RNA was used. cDNA was synthesized with SMARTScribe reverse transcriptase in eight separate reactions per sample. During cDNA synthesis, template switching introduced unique molecular identifiers that contained a 6-nucleotide sample barcode. TCRalpha and TCRbeta cDNA was amplified in two nested PCRs of around 15 and 9 cycles, and bead purification was carried out after each PCR. Before amplification, the cDNA was treated with uracil DNA-glycosylase and purified using the QIAquick PCR purification kit. The second PCR added Illumina TruSeq-compatible adapters along with sample-specific barcodes. Library quality and concentration were assessed using TapeStation and Qubit, and 4.5 to 6.5 ng of each library was pooled. Sequencing of the pooled libraries was done on an Illumina HiSeq2500 single-index Rapid Run using custom sequencing primers and 2 x 100 bp reads. The published analysis was carried out like this. MiGEC version 1.2.6 was used for UMI-based consensus assembly to correct PCR and sequencing errors. V(D)J alignment, clonotype assembly and CDR3 extraction were performed with MiXCR version 2.1.1. To normalise gene usage, clonotype sharing and MAIT/NKT TCR abundance, the top 1000, 10 000 and 20 000 clonotypes in each sample were analysed. Diversity was computed as the inverse Simpson index with the vegan R package after downsampling to 27 000 UMIs. Paired Mann-Whitney U tests were applied to discordant twin pairs, and Benjamini-Hochberg correction was used for multiple testing. One entry per CDR3 protein sequence results from the TCRdb reprocessing of the reads, with DNA left out. TCRdb's processing, not the authors' own work, is the source of the V and J calls. The sample table records about 330,000 distinct CDR3 sequences. The top ten hold 2% to 2.5% of the sample.

A roughly 2.7 ml peripheral blood sample was drawn into PAXgene tubes per donor and stored at -80°C. Without T cell sorting, total RNA was isolated from whole blood using the PAXgene blood miRNA kit on an automated QIAcube. Peripheral blood from monozygotic twin pairs concordant or discordant for inflammatory bowel disease was subjected to deep TCRalpha and TCRbeta repertoire profiling with unique molecular barcoding. For every twin pair, smoking habits were documented, and each individual was categorised as a current, former or never smoker. This receptor was taken from a human donor with ulcerative colitis or Crohn's disease, or a healthy co-twin of an affected twin (not recorded which). Specimen: blood.

The CDR3 protein is CASSFYGNNEQFF. The sequence joins TRBV7-2 to TRBJ2-1; the TRBD2 assignment by TCRdb is unverifiable without DNA. The CDR1 and CDR2 encoded by the germline V gene are SGHTA and FQGNSA. CDR3 length: 13 amino acids, cysteine to phenylalanine. No DNA sequence is on record.